What follows are 15 T cell receptor beta chains derived from one specimen sequenced in a study of T-cell reconstitution after alpha-beta-depleted transplantation in children (dated by TCRdb to the mid-2010s). The label giving this sample's treatment or condition can be read as: allogeneic hematopoietic cell transplantation with graft depleted of TCRalphabeta T cells and CD19 B cells. Libraries were prepared through PCR. The reads were generated on an Illumina HiSeq 2500. To normalize quantification of the TCRbeta repertoire, the TCR libraries were built with molecular barcoding that relied on unique molecular identifiers. TCRdb took the public reads, trimmed them with fastp at Q25, ran MiXCR for clone calling and kept in-frame beta chains. CDR3 protein duplicates are merged, each entry listing the most common genes and DNA. Within this sample are about 490,000 distinct CDR3 sequences, with roughly a tenth of them counted one time only. The ten largest make up approximately 2% of the sample.

The material sequenced was PBMCs, taken before TCRalphabeta/CD19-depleted stem cell transplant. The receptors were gathered from a child aged 2-9 years with inherited bone marrow failure, due to receive a stem cell transplant.

This clonotype was counted at least ten times. The chain links TRBV27 to TRBJ2-4; D may be TRBD2 (6 bases). With 3 bases removed from V and 0 bases from J, the gap between germline ends came to 9 bases. CDR1 MNHEY and CDR2 SMNVEV come from the germline V gene (reference sequence). The CDR3 is 15 residues long. The CDR3 sequence: CASSFGAGAKNIQYF. In DNA, the CDR3 is TGTGCCAGCAGTTTCGGAGCGGGAGCCAAAAACATTCAGTACTTC.

The chain carries TRBV5-4 and TRBJ1-2; 7 nucleotides line up with TRBD1. V shed 4 bases, J shed 2 bases, and the junction held 5 bases outside the gene matches. Germline CDR1 reads SGHNT; CDR2 reads YYREEE (reference sequence). The CDR3 runs to 14 residues. The CDR3 here is CASSVTGPNYGYTF. The CDR3, as DNA: TGTGCCAGCAGCGTGACAGGGCCCAACTATGGCTACACCTTC.

In this sample, this clonotype turned up many times. The rearrangement links TRBV16 to TRBJ2-1; D unclear. The germline gives CDR1 KGHSY, CDR2 FQNENV. This CDR3 has 14 amino acids. Trimming shortened V by 1 base and J by 6 bases, and 10 bases separated the two germline ends. The DNA for the CDR3 is TGTGCCAGCAGCCAATTACGTCTTGGCAATGAGCAGTTCTTC. It translates to CASSQLRLGNEQFF.

This clonotype came up many times. This chain connects TRBV4-3 to TRBJ2-3; possibly TRBD1 or TRBD2 for D (6 bases each). Germline-derived CDR1 and CDR2 are LGHNA and YSLEER. Trimming shortened V by 0 bases and J by 6 bases, and 13 bases separated the two germline ends. CDR3 length: 15 residues. The CDR3: CASSQDLGGGDTQYF. Written as DNA, the CDR3 is TGCGCCAGCAGCCAAGATCTCGGGGGCGGGGATACGCAGTATTTT.

This clonotype occurred a few times. The V and J genes are TRBV12-3 or TRBV12-4 and TRBJ2-7; D remains ambiguous. Trimming removed 3 bases at V and 3 bases at J, with 9 bases between. The CDR3 sequence is 13 residues long. The CDR3 DNA sequence: TGTGCCAGCAGTTTTACCCTAGGCTACGAGCAGTACTTC. Its translation: CASSFTLGYEQYF.

This clonotype was recorded at least ten times. The V and J genes are TRBV11-2 and TRBJ2-4, with 7 positions matching TRBD1. The CDR3 loop spans 16 amino acids. The germline gives CDR1 SGHAT, CDR2 FQNNGV. With 4 bases clipped from V and 6 bases from J, the junction kept 12 bases outside the gene matches. CDR3 DNA sequence: TGTGCCAGCAGCTCCCTTAGTGGCAGGGGGAGAAACATTCAGTACTTC. Translated, it gives CASSSLSGRGRNIQYF.

This clonotype showed up many times. V usage is TRBV30 and J usage is TRBJ2-1; 10 nucleotides align to TRBD2. V shed 7 bases, J shed 6 bases, and the junction held 12 bases outside the gene matches. CDR1 and CDR2 (germline): GTSNPN, SVGIG (reference sequence). The CDR3 consists of 15 residues. The CDR3 sequence is CAYTPLAGERNEQFF. In DNA, the CDR3 is TGTGCCTACACACCTCTAGCGGGAGAGCGCAATGAGCAGTTCTTC.

This clonotype was detected a few times. The gene calls are TRBV27 and TRBJ1-1; D remains unclear. This CDR3 has 13 residues. Per the germline V gene, CDR1 is MNHEY and CDR2 is SMNVEV (reference sequence). Trimming took 0 bases from V and 4 from J, leaving 6 bases between them. CDR3 amino acids: CASSLSRATEAFF. As DNA, the CDR3 is TGTGCCAGCAGTTTATCCCGGGCCACTGAAGCTTTCTTT.

This clonotype has a count of ten or more. The V and J genes are TRBV4-3 and TRBJ2-3; D perhaps matches TRBD1 (6 bases). The CDR3 loop spans 15 amino acids. V dropped 1 base and J dropped 9 bases, with 17 bases sitting between them. The V gene's germline CDR1 is LGHNA and CDR2 YSLEER. CDR3 amino acids: CASSQGTGTRRTQYF. The CDR3 DNA is TGCGCCAGCAGCCAAGGAACCGGGACACGCAGGACGCAGTATTTT.

This clonotype has more than one count but fewer than ten. V usage is TRBV4-3 and J usage is TRBJ2-1; D possibly corresponds to TRBD1 (6 bases). V was clipped by 3 bases and J by 4 bases, with 28 bases between them. The CDR3 runs to 20 residues. Germline V gene data show CDR1 as LGHNA and CDR2 as YSLEER. The CDR3 sequence: CASSQDLGATWEMVYNEQFF. CDR3 DNA: TGCGCCAGCAGCCAGGACCTGGGGGCGACTTGGGAGATGGTGTACAATGAGCAGTTCTTC.

The chain employs TRBV6-2 or TRBV6-3 and TRBJ2-1; the D gene is possibly TRBD2 (6 bases). The V gene's germline CDR1 is MNHEY and CDR2 SVGEGT. The V end lost 2 bases, the J end lost 4 bases, and 12 bases lay between the germline ends. There are 15 residues in the CDR3. CDR3 DNA: TGTGCCAGCAGTTACAGGGACTTTAAATACAATGAGCAGTTCTTC. Protein: CASSYRDFKYNEQFF.

The V and J genes are TRBV19 and TRBJ2-1; 9 bases fit TRBD2. This CDR3 comprises 16 residues. Germline-derived CDR1 and CDR2 are LNHDA and SQIVND (reference sequence). Germline trimming cut 1 base from V and 4 bases from J; bases unmatched to any gene: 5. Written as DNA, the CDR3 is TGTGCCAGTAGTATAGGCGGGAGGGCCGGGTACAATGAGCAGTTCTTC. Protein sequence: CASSIGGRAGYNEQFF.

This clonotype was seen at least ten times. The chain combines TRBV5-1 with TRBJ2-5; D remains ambiguous. Germline V gene data show CDR1 as SGHRS and CDR2 as YFSETQ. The CDR3 covers 12 residues. V lost 3 bases and J lost 5, with 8 bases in between. The CDR3 region has the DNA TGCGCCAGCAGCTCCGGTCCGGAGACCCAGTACTTC. Residues: CASSSGPETQYF.

At least ten counts were recorded for this clonotype. The V call is TRBV20-1, the J call TRBJ2-7; 10 positions agree with TRBD1. The CDR3 is made up of 13 amino acids. The V gene end was trimmed by 8 bases and the J gene end by 7 bases; junction bases not matched to a gene: 11. Germline V gene lookup returns CDR1 DFQATT and CDR2 SNEGSKA (reference sequence). The CDR3 loop is CSYFGQGGEEQYF. DNA of the CDR3: TGCAGTTACTTCGGACAGGGGGGGGAAGAGCAGTACTTC.

This rearrangement joins TRBV19 to TRBJ1-2, with D hard to call. The CDR3 runs 15 residues. Germline CDR1 and CDR2: LNHDA and SQIVND (reference sequence). With 3 bases removed from V and 5 bases from J, the gap between germline ends came to 16 bases. DNA for the CDR3: TGTGCCAGTAGTATGAGTCCCTCGAACTATTATGGCTACACCTTC. Protein product: CASSMSPSNYYGYTF.